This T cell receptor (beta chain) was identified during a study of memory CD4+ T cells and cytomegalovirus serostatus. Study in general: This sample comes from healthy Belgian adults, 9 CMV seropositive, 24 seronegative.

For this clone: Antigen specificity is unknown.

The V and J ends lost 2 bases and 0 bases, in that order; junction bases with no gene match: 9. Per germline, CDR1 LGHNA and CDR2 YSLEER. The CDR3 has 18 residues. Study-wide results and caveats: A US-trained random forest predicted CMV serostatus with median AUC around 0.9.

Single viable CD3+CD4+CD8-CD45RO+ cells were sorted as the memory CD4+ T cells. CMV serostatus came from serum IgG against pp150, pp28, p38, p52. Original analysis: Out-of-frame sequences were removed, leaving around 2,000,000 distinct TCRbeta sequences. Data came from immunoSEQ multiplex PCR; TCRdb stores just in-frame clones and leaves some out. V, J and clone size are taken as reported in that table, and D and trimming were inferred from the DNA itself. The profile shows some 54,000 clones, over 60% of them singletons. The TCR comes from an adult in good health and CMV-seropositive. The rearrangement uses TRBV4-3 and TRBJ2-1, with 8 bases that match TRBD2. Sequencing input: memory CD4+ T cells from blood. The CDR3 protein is CASSQSTRGASSYNEQFF. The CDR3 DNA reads TGCGCCAGCAGCCAAAGCACGCGGGGGGCGAGCTCCTACAATGAGCAGTTCTTC.